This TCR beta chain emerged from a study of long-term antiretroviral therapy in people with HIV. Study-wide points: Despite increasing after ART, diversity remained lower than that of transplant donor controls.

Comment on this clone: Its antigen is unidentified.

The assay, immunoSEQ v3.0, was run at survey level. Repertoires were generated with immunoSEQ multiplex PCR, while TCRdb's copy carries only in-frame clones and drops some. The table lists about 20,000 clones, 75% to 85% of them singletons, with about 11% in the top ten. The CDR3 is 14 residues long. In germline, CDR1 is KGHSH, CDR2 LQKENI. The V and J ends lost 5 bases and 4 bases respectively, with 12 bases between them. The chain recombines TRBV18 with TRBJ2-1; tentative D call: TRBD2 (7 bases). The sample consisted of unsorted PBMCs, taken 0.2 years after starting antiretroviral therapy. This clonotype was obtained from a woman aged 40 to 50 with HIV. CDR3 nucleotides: TGTGCCAGCTCAGGGGGGGCGCGATACAATGAGCAGTTCTTC. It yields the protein CASSGGARYNEQFF.